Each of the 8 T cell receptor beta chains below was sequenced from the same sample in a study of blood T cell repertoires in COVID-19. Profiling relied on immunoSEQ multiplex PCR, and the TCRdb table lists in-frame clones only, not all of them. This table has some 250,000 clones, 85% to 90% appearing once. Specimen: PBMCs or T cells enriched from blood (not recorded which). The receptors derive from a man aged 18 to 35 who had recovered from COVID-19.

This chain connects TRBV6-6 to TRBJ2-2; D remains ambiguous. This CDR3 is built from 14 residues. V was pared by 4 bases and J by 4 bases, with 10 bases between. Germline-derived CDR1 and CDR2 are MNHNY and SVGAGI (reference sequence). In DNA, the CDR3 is TGTGCCAGCAGTTTGACCTCAGGCACCGGGGAGCTGTTTTTT. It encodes CASSLTSGTGELFF.

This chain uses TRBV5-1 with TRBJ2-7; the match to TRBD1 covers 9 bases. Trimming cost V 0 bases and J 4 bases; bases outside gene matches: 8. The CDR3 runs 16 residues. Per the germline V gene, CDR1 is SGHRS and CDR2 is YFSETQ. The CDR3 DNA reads TGCGCCAGCAGCTTGGGGGTTGGGACAGGGAAGTACGAGCAGTACTTC. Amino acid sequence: CASSLGVGTGKYEQYF.

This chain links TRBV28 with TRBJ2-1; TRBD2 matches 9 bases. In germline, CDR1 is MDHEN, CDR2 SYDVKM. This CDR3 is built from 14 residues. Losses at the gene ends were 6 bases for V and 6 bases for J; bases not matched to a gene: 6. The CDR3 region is CASSGTSRVNEQFF. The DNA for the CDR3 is TGTGCCAGCAGCGGGACTAGCCGAGTCAATGAGCAGTTCTTC.

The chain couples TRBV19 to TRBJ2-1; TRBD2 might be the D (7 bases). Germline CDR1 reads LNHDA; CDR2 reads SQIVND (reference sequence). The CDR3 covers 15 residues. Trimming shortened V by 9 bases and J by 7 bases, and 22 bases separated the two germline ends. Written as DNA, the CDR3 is TGTGCCAGCCTGTCTGGGGGGGCCTCATGGAATGAGCAGTTCTTC. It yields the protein CASLSGGASWNEQFF. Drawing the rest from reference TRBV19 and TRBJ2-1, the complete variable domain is DGGITQSPKYLFRKEGQNVTLSCEQNLNHDAMYWYRQDPGQGLRLIYYSQIVNDFQKGDIAEGYSVSREKKESFPLTVTSAQKNPTAFYLCASLSGGASWNEQFFGPGTRLTVL.

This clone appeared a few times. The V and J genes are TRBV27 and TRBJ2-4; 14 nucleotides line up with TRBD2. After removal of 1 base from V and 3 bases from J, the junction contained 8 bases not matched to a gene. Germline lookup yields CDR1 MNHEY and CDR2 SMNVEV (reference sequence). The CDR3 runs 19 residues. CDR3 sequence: CASSLWGTSGSGGKNIQYF. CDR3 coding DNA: TGTGCCAGCAGTTTATGGGGGACTAGCGGGAGCGGAGGCAAAAACATTCAGTACTTC.

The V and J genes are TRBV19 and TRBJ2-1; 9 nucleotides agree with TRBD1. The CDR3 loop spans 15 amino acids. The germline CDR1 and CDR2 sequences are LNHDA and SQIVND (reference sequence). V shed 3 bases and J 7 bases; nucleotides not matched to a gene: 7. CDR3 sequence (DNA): TGTGCCAGTAGTATTATGGGGACAGGGCCTAATGAGCAGTTCTTC. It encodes CASSIMGTGPNEQFF.

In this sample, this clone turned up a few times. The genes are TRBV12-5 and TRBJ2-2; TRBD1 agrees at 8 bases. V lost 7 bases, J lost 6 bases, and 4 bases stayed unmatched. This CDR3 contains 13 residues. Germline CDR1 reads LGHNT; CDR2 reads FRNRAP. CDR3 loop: CASARGLAGELFF. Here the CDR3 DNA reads TGTGCTAGTGCCAGGGGGCTCGCCGGGGAGCTGTTTTTT. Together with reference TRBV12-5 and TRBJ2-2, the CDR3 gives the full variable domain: DARVTQTPRHKVTEMGQEVTMRCQPILGHNTVFWYRQTMMQGLELLAYFRNRAPLDDSGMPKDRFSAEMPDATLATLKIQPSEPRDSAVYFCASARGLAGELFFGEGSRLTVL.

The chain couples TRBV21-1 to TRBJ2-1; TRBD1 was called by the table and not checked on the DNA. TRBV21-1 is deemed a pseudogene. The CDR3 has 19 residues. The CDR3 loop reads CASSKVRGKQRLSYNEQFF. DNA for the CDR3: TGTGCCAGCAGCAAAGTCAGGGGAAAACAGAGACTCTCCTACAATGAGCAGTTCTTC.